This T cell receptor beta chain is drawn from a study of T cells expressing NK-cell markers. TCRdb processed the 5' RACE reads again and assigns one entry to each CDR3 protein, with no DNA. The sample shows approximately 550,000 distinct CDR3 sequences, and around 4% sits with its ten largest clones. This CDR3 contains 15 residues. Per germline, CDR1 SGDLS and CDR2 YYNGEE. The source of this sequence is a man aged 18 to 30 in good health. The sequencing sample was made of blood T cells: a sorted CD56 or NKG2C T cell subset, CD4+ or CD8+ T cells, or bulk PBMC T cells (not recorded which). V is TRBV9 and J is TRBJ1-2; TCRdb outputs TRBD1, but without DNA this stays unchecked. CDR3 in amino acids: CASSPGQEGVYGYTF.